Shown below are 21 T cell receptor beta chains from a single sample sequenced in a study of vaccination and CD4 T cells after COVID-19. Treatment denoted: 10-day PBMC culture with coronavirus spike peptide pools or control peptides (ViraFEST assay). CD4+ T-cell collection from the unexposed donor predated the COVID-19 pandemic (2011-2018). Once obtained from cultured CD4+ T cells, the DNA was sequenced using the Oncomine TCR Beta short-read assay. Using its own MiXCR run on the PCR reads, TCRdb lists one record per CDR3 protein. Among around 7,800 distinct CDR3 sequences, about 30% were seen once, and the ten largest hold approximately 28%. Their cognate antigens are unknown. The sample was CD4+ T cells from blood, cultured in vitro. These receptor sequences come from a human donor in good health.

This chain links TRBV12-3 or TRBV12-4 with TRBJ2-7, with D uncertain. The CDR3 has 14 residues. V dropped 3 bases and J dropped 0 bases, with 9 bases sitting between them. For the CDR3, the DNA is TGTGCCAGCAGTTTTACTGCTACCTCCTACGAGCAGTACTTC. Its translation: CASSFTATSYEQYF.

This clonotype was counted a few times. This chain connects TRBV15 to TRBJ1-2, with D unclear. Trimming stripped 0 bases from V and 1 base from J, with 9 bases between. The germline V gene encodes CDR1 LNHNV and CDR2 YYDKDF (reference sequence). This CDR3 region has 15 residues. The CDR3 reads CATSREARINYGYTF. The CDR3 DNA reads TGTGCCACCAGCAGAGAGGCCAGAATTAACTATGGCTACACCTTC. Variable domain in full (rest from reference TRBV15 and TRBJ1-2): DAMVIQNPRYQVTQFGKPVTLSCSQTLNHNVMYWYQQKSSQAPKLLFHYYDKDFNNEADTPDNFQSRRPNTSFCFLDIRSPGLGDTAMYLCATSREARINYGYTFGSGTRLTVV.

This clonotype occurred a few times. The chain links TRBV20-1 to TRBJ1-1; TRBD1 might be the D (5 bases). The germline V and J ends were trimmed by 5 bases and 6 bases, with 7 bases remaining between them. This CDR3 is 10 amino acids long. Germline lookup yields CDR1 DFQATT and CDR2 SNEGSKA (reference sequence). The DNA of the CDR3 is TGCAGTGCTTGGGGGGCTGAAGCTTTCTTT. Amino acid sequence: CSAWGAEAFF.

The V call is TRBV5-6, the J call TRBJ2-7; no clear D. Germline assignment: CDR1 SGHDT and CDR2 YYEEEE. This CDR3 has 13 residues. Trimming left V 2 bases short and J 6 bases short, with 12 bases between. The CDR3 loop reads CASSFGIVGEQYF. In DNA, the CDR3 is TGTGCCAGCAGCTTTGGTATTGTAGGCGAGCAGTACTTC. Drawing the rest from reference TRBV5-6 and TRBJ2-7, the complete variable domain is DAGVTQSPTHLIKTRGQQVTLRCSPKSGHDTVSWYQQALGQGPQFIFQYYEEEERQRGNFPDRFSGHQFPNYSSELNVNALLLGDSALYLCASSFGIVGEQYFGPGTRLTVT.

The V call is TRBV6-5, the J call TRBJ1-2, with TRBD1 matching 10 bases. This CDR3 spans 16 amino acids. CDR1 is MNHEY, CDR2 SVGAGI, per germline. The J segment lost 3 bases and the V segment lost 0 bases, leaving 4 bases of the junction unmatched. The CDR3 coding sequence is TGTGCCAGCAGTTACTCACTGACAGGGGGCTACTATGGCTACACCTTC. Translated: CASSYSLTGGYYGYTF.

The genes are TRBV16 and TRBJ1-2; no clear D. The CDR3 has 16 amino acids. The V and J ends lost 2 bases and 4 bases respectively, with 17 bases between them. Germline V lookup: CDR1 KGHSY, CDR2 FQNENV. CDR3 in DNA: TGTGCCAGCAGCCAAAGCCGTCCCGACATTTCCTATGGCTACACCTTC. Protein: CASSQSRPDISYGYTF.

The chain joins TRBV21-1 to TRBJ2-6; TRBD1, the table's D call, was not compared with the DNA. TRBV21-1 is annotated as a pseudogene. CDR3 length: 18 amino acids. CDR3 amino acids: CASSKLSRVRAGANVLTF. CDR3 DNA: TGTGCCAGCAGCAAATTGTCCAGGGTGCGAGCTGGGGCCAACGTCCTGACTTTC.

This clonotype was seen a single time. The chain couples TRBV7-9 to TRBJ2-3; D possibly corresponds to TRBD2 (5 bases). V dropped 1 base and J dropped 8 bases, with 13 bases sitting between them. CDR3 length equals 14 residues. The germline V gene encodes CDR1 SEHNR and CDR2 FQNEAQ (reference sequence). The CDR3 sequence is CASSLEGGQRTQYF. CDR3 DNA: TGTGCCAGCAGCTTAGAGGGCGGGCAGCGTACGCAGTATTTT.

The V call is TRBV20-1, the J call TRBJ1-2; no clear D. The CDR3 length is 14 residues. The ends were cut back, 1 base at V and 3 bases at J, with 12 bases in the middle. Germline-derived CDR1 and CDR2 are DFQATT and SNEGSKA (reference sequence). DNA for the CDR3: TGCAGTGCTAGAGGAACCCCCGATTACTATGGCTACACCTTC. Amino acids: CSARGTPDYYGYTF.

This clonotype was observed a few times. This chain joins TRBV4-2 and TRBJ1-1, with 9 bases fitting TRBD1. Germline CDR1 and CDR2: LGHNA and YNFKEQ. This CDR3 comprises 15 residues. The junction had 0 bases not matched to a gene; V was cut back by 1 base and J by 0 bases. This CDR3 is CASSQGQGVNTEAFF. CDR3 DNA sequence: TGTGCCAGCAGCCAAGGACAGGGGGTGAACACTGAAGCTTTCTTT.

By sample share, this clonotype is medium-sized. The chain employs TRBV6-4 and TRBJ2-1; D not certain. Trimming took 2 bases from V and 0 from J, leaving 2 bases between them. Germline-derived CDR1 and CDR2 are MRHNA and SNTAGT. The CDR3 runs 13 residues. CDR3 DNA: TGTGCCAGCAGTGACAGCTCCTACAATGAGCAGTTCTTC. This encodes CASSDSSYNEQFF.

This clonotype is deemed large. DNA for the CDR3: TGTGCCAGCAGCTCGTATCTCGGGGTTGAAAGCTATGGCTACACCTTC. It codes for CASSSYLGVESYGYTF. This chain connects TRBV7-2 to TRBJ1-2; D is unresolved. CDR1 and CDR2 from the germline V gene are SGHTA and FQGNSA. Trimming pared 4 bases from V and 4 bases from J, leaving 19 bases between. The CDR3 extends over 16 amino acids.

This clonotype was seen only a few times. Here the CDR3 DNA reads TGTGCCAGCAGCCCCGTTTGGGGCGAGCAGTACTTC. Protein: CASSPVWGEQYF. The rearrangement uses TRBV11-2 and TRBJ2-7; D uncertain. This CDR3 is built from 12 residues. V was shortened by 5 bases and J by 6 bases, with 11 bases between the two germline ends. Germline V CDR1 and CDR2: SGHAT, FQNNGV.

The CDR3 here is CASEGFGDTEAFF. The CDR3 nucleotides read TGTGCCAGTGAAGGGTTTGGTGACACTGAAGCTTTCTTT. The V and J genes are TRBV19 and TRBJ1-1; D call uncertain. The CDR3 covers 13 residues. From germline, CDR1 is LNHDA and CDR2 SQIVND (reference sequence). V dropped 8 bases and J dropped 3 bases, with 13 bases sitting between them.

This clonotype was seen only a few times. V gene TRBV2 combines with J gene TRBJ1-1; a possible D gene is TRBD1 (6 bases). V gave up 10 bases and J gave up 6 bases, with 21 bases separating them. Germline CDR1 SNHLY, CDR2 FYNNEI. This CDR3 contains 14 residues. DNA for the CDR3: TGTGCCATGGACAGAATCCCCAGCTCGGCTGAAGCTTTCTTT. It specifies CAMDRIPSSAEAFF.

J is TRBJ1-1 and V is TRBV7-3, with D perhaps TRBD1 (6 bases). Germline V gene lookup returns CDR1 SGHTA and CDR2 FQGTGA. The CDR3 contains 15 residues. V dropped 4 bases and J dropped 1 base, with 13 bases sitting between them. DNA of the CDR3: TGTGCCAGCAGCTCCCTTGAGGGGGAGAACACTGAAGCTTTCTTT. Protein product: CASSSLEGENTEAFF.

The CDR3 DNA is TGTGCCAGCAGCTTAGCCCGGGCACGCCGGGGCACTGAAGCTTTCTTT. This sequence encodes CASSLARARRGTEAFF. The chain has TRBV7-2 and TRBJ1-1; D uncertain. The CDR3 sequence is 16 residues long. Germline values: CDR1 SGHTA, CDR2 FQGNSA. Trimming stripped 0 bases from V and 4 bases from J, with 15 bases between.

This clonotype was counted only a few times. This chain uses TRBV6-1 with TRBJ1-1, with a possible D match to TRBD1 (6 bases). Per germline, CDR1 MNHNS and CDR2 SASEGT. The length of the CDR3 is 13 residues. The V end was cut by 8 bases, the J end by 8 bases, with 18 bases between. CDR3 nucleotide sequence: TGTGCCAGCGAGGGGGGGGGCGCAACAGAAGCTTTCTTT. Residues: CASEGGGATEAFF.

The chain employs TRBV6-1 and TRBJ1-2, with 7 bases lining up with TRBD1. The germline gives CDR1 MNHNS, CDR2 SASEGT. The CDR3 sequence is 18 residues long. V dropped 2 bases and J dropped 0; count of bases not matched to a gene: 12. CDR3 residues: CASSELKAGGYSNYGYTF. The CDR3 DNA sequence: TGTGCCAGCAGTGAATTGAAGGCAGGGGGGTATTCTAACTATGGCTACACCTTC.

This clonotype has more than one count but fewer than ten. J is TRBJ1-5 and V is TRBV10-3, with D perhaps TRBD1 (5 bases). Germline V gives CDR1 ENHRY, CDR2 SYGVKD. The CDR3 spans 17 residues. Trimming removed 3 bases at V and 1 base at J, with 16 bases between. In DNA form, the CDR3 reads TGTGCCATCAGTGATATATGGGGCATGGGGAGCAATCAGCCCCAGCATTTT. Its translation is CAISDIWGMGSNQPQHF.

The chain uses TRBV30 and TRBJ2-1, with 10 bases identical to TRBD2. This CDR3 has 15 residues. J was trimmed by 8 bases and V by 0 bases; bases with no gene match: 7. Germline loops: CDR1 GTSNPN, CDR2 SVGIG (reference sequence). The CDR3 reads CAWSVSLAGFDEQFF. The CDR3 coding sequence is TGTGCCTGGAGTGTGTCACTAGCGGGGTTCGATGAGCAGTTCTTC.